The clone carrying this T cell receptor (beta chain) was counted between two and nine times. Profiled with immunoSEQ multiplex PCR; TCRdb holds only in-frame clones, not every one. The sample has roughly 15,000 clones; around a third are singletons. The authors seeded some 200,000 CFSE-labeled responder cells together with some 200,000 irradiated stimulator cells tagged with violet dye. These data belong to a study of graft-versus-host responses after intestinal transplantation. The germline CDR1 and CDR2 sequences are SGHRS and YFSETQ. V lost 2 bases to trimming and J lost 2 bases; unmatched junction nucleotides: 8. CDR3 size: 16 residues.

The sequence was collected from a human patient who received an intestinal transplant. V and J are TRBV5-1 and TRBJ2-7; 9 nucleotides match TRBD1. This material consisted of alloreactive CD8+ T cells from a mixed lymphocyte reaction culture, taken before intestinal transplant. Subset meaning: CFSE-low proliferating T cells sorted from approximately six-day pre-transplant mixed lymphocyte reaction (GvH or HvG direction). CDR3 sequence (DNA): TGCGCCAGCAGCTTTACCCGACAGGGGGGAACCTACGAGCAGTACTTC. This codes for CASSFTRQGGTYEQYF.